The 3 T cell receptor beta chains below were found in one sample sequenced in a study of blood T cell repertoires in COVID-19. Sequenced by immunoSEQ multiplex PCR; TCRdb stores in-frame clones only, minus some. The sample lists 200,000 to 300,000 clones; roughly 83% were seen once. Sample: PBMCs or T cells enriched from blood (not recorded which). The receptors were sampled from a woman aged 50 to 60 who had recovered from COVID-19.

The CDR3 DNA reads as TGCGCCAGCAGCCTCCTCACGGGGGGGGAGCTGTTTTTT. This encodes CASSLLTGGELFF. The gene calls are TRBV5-1 and TRBJ2-2; D is perhaps TRBD2 (5 bases). CDR3 length: 13 residues. Between the trimmed V and J ends, which lost 4 bases and 8 bases, there was a span of 12 bases. CDR1 and CDR2 from the germline V gene are SGHRS and YFSETQ.

The chain combines TRBV6-2 or TRBV6-3 with TRBJ2-1, with 13 nucleotides matching TRBD2. This CDR3 has 16 residues. The V gene end was trimmed by 2 bases and the J gene end by 4 bases; junction bases not matched to a gene: 2. Germline V gene data show CDR1 as MNHEY and CDR2 as SVGEGT. The CDR3 reads CASSYPTSGGYNEQFF. The CDR3 DNA reads as TGTGCCAGCAGTTACCCGACTAGCGGGGGGTACAATGAGCAGTTCTTC.

J is TRBJ2-7 and V is TRBV30; 12 bases match TRBD2. The CDR3 covers 15 residues. The V and J ends lost 5 bases and 3 bases, in that order; junction bases with no gene match: 8. CDR1 is GTSNPN, CDR2 SVGIG, per germline (reference sequence). This chain's CDR3 is CAWSSSGRAVYEQYF. CDR3 in DNA: TGTGCCTGGTCGTCTAGCGGGAGGGCCGTCTACGAGCAGTACTTC.